Listed here are 30 T cell receptor beta chains from one sample, sequenced in a study of blood T cell repertoires in COVID-19. Clones were sequenced by immunoSEQ multiplex PCR, and TCRdb holds only the in-frame ones, with some missing. The repertoire consists of 85,000 to 130,000 clones, with roughly nine tenths occurring once and the leading ten covering approximately 5.6%. The sequenced sample consisted of peripheral blood. These receptors came from a human donor in a cohort sampled during active COVID-19.

The J gene is TRBJ1-1, the V gene TRBV12-3 or TRBV12-4; no firm D call. Trimming took off 4 bases at V and 3 bases at J, with 9 bases between the two ends. The CDR3 totals 13 residues. Here the CDR3 DNA reads TGTGCCAGCAGTTCGGCGGGGTACACTGAAGCTTTCTTT. Amino acids: CASSSAGYTEAFF.

The CDR3 is CASSFTPWTLSSGANVLTF. Here the CDR3 DNA reads TGTGCCAGCAGTTTTACCCCCTGGACACTTAGCTCTGGGGCCAACGTCCTGACTTTC. The V gene is TRBV27, the J gene TRBJ2-6; D may be TRBD1 (5 bases). Germline V lookup: CDR1 MNHEY, CDR2 SMNVEV (reference sequence). This CDR3 region has 19 residues. V was pared by 3 bases and J by 0 bases, with 18 bases between.

This clone was detected a few times. The CDR3 region has the DNA TGTGCCACCAGTGATCGAAGGGACAGACAAGAGACCCAGTACTTC. Encoded protein: CATSDRRDRQETQYF. The chain combines TRBV24-1 with TRBJ2-5; 7 bases line up with TRBD1. The CDR3 spans 15 residues. Germline V gives CDR1 KGHDR, CDR2 SFDVKD. The trim removed 3 bases at V and 2 bases at J, leaving 5 bases unmatched.

The CDR3 here is CATMDDRGSYEQYF. The CDR3 DNA sequence: TGTGCCACAATGGACGACAGGGGGTCCTACGAGCAGTACTTC. The chain couples TRBV15 to TRBJ2-7; 9 bases map to TRBD1. Germline trimming cut 9 bases from V and 1 base from J; bases unmatched to any gene: 7. The V gene's germline CDR1 is LNHNV and CDR2 YYDKDF (reference sequence). The CDR3 length is 14 residues.

The chain recombines TRBV19 with TRBJ2-3; 10 nucleotides line up with TRBD1. The CDR3 spans 15 residues. The trim removed 6 bases at V and 6 bases at J, leaving 9 bases unmatched. Looked up from germline, CDR1 is LNHDA and CDR2 is SQIVND (reference sequence). The CDR3 loop reads CASSLGTGAVDTQYF. Here the CDR3 DNA reads TGTGCCAGTAGCCTCGGGACAGGGGCCGTCGATACGCAGTATTTT.

V gene TRBV6-5 combines with J gene TRBJ2-7; maybe TRBD1 (5 bases). Trimming removed 4 bases from V and 9 bases from J, with 16 bases in between. The CDR3 spans 13 residues. Germline CDR1 is MNHEY and CDR2 is SVGAGI. CDR3 sequence: CASSSKGHDLQYF. CDR3 coding DNA: TGTGCCAGCAGTTCCAAAGGACACGACTTGCAGTACTTC.

This chain uses TRBV19 with TRBJ2-1; weak D call: TRBD2 (6 bases). Germline CDR1 is LNHDA and CDR2 is SQIVND (reference sequence). CDR3 length equals 15 residues. Trimming took off 2 bases at V and 6 bases at J, with 14 bases between the two ends. CDR3 region: CASSIIRLASNEQFF. DNA of the CDR3: TGTGCCAGTAGTATAATAAGGCTAGCGAGCAATGAGCAGTTCTTC.

The gene calls are TRBV21-1 and TRBJ2-7; the table's TRBD1 call for D was not verified on the DNA. TRBV21-1 is classified as a pseudogene. The CDR3 contains 15 residues. The CDR3 DNA sequence: TGTGCCAGCAGCCGACTCGCAGGGCATCTTTACGAGCAGTACTTC. This codes for CASSRLAGHLYEQYF.

This rearrangement joins TRBV29-1 to TRBJ1-2; possible D gene TRBD1, 5 bases. Germline assignment: CDR1 SQVTM and CDR2 ANQGSEA. V lost 2 bases to trimming and J lost 9 bases, with 13 bases between them. The CDR3 sequence is 12 residues long. The CDR3 nucleotides read TGCAGCGTTGAATACAGGCCCTGGAGCTACACCTTC. Translating gives CSVEYRPWSYTF.

This chain links TRBV7-8 with TRBJ2-7, with D perhaps matching TRBD2 (6 bases). This CDR3 has 15 amino acids. In germline, CDR1 is SGHVS, CDR2 FQNEAQ. Trimming took 0 bases from V and 1 from J, leaving 10 bases between them. The CDR3 DNA is TGTGCCAGCAGCTTAGCGGGGGACTCTTCCTACGAGCAGTACTTC. This sequence encodes CASSLAGDSSYEQYF.

The chain carries TRBV6-6 and TRBJ1-2, with TRBD1 matching 9 bases. With 5 bases clipped from V and 6 bases from J, the junction kept 10 bases outside the gene matches. Germline CDR1 reads MNHNY; CDR2 reads SVGAGI (reference sequence). The CDR3 spans 15 residues. Written as DNA, the CDR3 is TGTGCCAGCAGTCCAACCGGGACAGGGTATAATGGCTACACCTTC. It translates to CASSPTGTGYNGYTF.

The chain joins TRBV6-5 to TRBJ2-1; possible D gene TRBD1, 6 bases. V was pared by 10 bases and J by 12 bases, with 22 bases between. Germline V lookup: CDR1 MNHEY, CDR2 SVGAGI. The CDR3 is 13 amino acids. The CDR3 loop is CATRSRTDQPQFF. Here the CDR3 DNA reads TGTGCCACCCGCAGTAGGACAGATCAACCGCAGTTCTTC.

The gene calls are TRBV5-5 and TRBJ1-2; no definite D call. V was clipped by 4 bases and J by 7 bases, with 11 bases between them. The V gene's germline CDR1 is SGHKS and CDR2 YYEKEE (reference sequence). The CDR3 covers 12 residues. Here the CDR3 DNA reads TGTGCCAGCAGCGCGGAGTTATCTGGCTACACCTTC. It yields the protein CASSAELSGYTF.

This chain uses TRBV7-2 with TRBJ1-2, with D maybe TRBD1 (5 bases). V lost 2 bases and J lost 4, with 14 bases in between. The CDR3 contains 15 residues. From germline, CDR1 is SGHTA and CDR2 FQGNSA. CDR3 in DNA: TGTGCCAGCAGCTTATCCCCCGACAGTACCTATGGCTACACCTTC. Translation: CASSLSPDSTYGYTF.

The chain couples TRBV5-4 to TRBJ2-7, with TRBD2 identical over 7 bases. Germline CDR1 is SGHNT and CDR2 is YYREEE (reference sequence). J gave up 0 bases and V 2 bases, and 5 bases lay outside the gene matches. CDR3 length: 15 amino acids. The CDR3 loop reads CASSLPGTNSYEQYF. The CDR3 DNA reads as TGTGCCAGCAGCTTACCCGGGACTAACTCCTACGAGCAGTACTTC.

The rearrangement links TRBV19 to TRBJ2-2; a weak D match, TRBD1 (7 bases). This CDR3 spans 15 amino acids. Deletions cut 3 bases from V and 4 bases from J, with 12 bases between. Germline CDR1 and CDR2: LNHDA and SQIVND (reference sequence). The CDR3 loop is CASSIRGASTGELFF. The CDR3 DNA follows: TGTGCCAGTAGTATCAGGGGGGCAAGCACCGGGGAGCTGTTTTTT.

The chain uses TRBV19 and TRBJ1-5; TRBD1 is a possible D gene (5 bases). Germline CDR1 is LNHDA and CDR2 is SQIVND (reference sequence). The CDR3 totals 13 residues. V lost 7 bases to trimming and J lost 5 bases, with 12 bases between them. This CDR3 reads CASKAGGDQPQHF. The CDR3 DNA reads as TGTGCCAGTAAGGCCGGGGGAGATCAGCCCCAGCATTTT.

The gene calls are TRBV28 and TRBJ1-4; 8 nucleotides agree with TRBD1. J lost 8 bases, V lost 6 bases, and 11 bases had no gene match. The CDR3 is made up of 15 amino acids. Germline loops: CDR1 MDHEN, CDR2 SYDVKM. DNA for the CDR3: TGTGCCAGCAGATCCCGGGACAGGCCACGGGAAAAACTGTTTTTT. Its protein is CASRSRDRPREKLFF.

The chain links TRBV12-5 to TRBJ2-5; D ambiguous. This CDR3 has 13 amino acids. Trimming cost V 6 bases and J 4 bases, with 12 bases left between them. Germline-derived CDR1 and CDR2 are LGHNT and FRNRAP. CDR3 DNA: TGTGCTAGTGGGCGGAGCTACTCAGAGACCCAGTACTTC. Amino acids: CASGRSYSETQYF.

The rearrangement uses TRBV24-1 and TRBJ2-3; 9 bases map to TRBD1. The germline V gene has CDR1 KGHDR and CDR2 SFDVKD. The CDR3 is 16 amino acids. V lost 0 bases to trimming and J lost 1 base; unmatched junction nucleotides: 1. The CDR3 DNA is TGTGCCACCAGTGATTTGCGACAGGGGGGCACAGATACGCAGTATTTT. It codes for CATSDLRQGGTDTQYF.

V gene TRBV4-2 combines with J gene TRBJ1-2, with TRBD1 matching over 8 bases. This CDR3 is built from 15 residues. J gave up 8 bases and V 5 bases, and 13 bases lay outside the gene matches. The germline V gene encodes CDR1 LGHNA and CDR2 YNFKEQ. The DNA of the CDR3 is TGTGCCAGCAGCGAACACACGCAGGGGGCCGAGGGCTACACCTTC. Encoded protein: CASSEHTQGAEGYTF.

This chain uses TRBV19 with TRBJ1-3; no definite D call. This CDR3 comprises 15 residues. V shed 5 bases and J shed 1 base, with 12 bases lying between them. Germline V gene data show CDR1 as LNHDA and CDR2 as SQIVND (reference sequence). CDR3 sequence: CASSVLAGSGNTIYF. CDR3 nucleotide sequence: TGTGCCAGTAGTGTCCTTGCGGGGTCTGGAAACACCATATATTTT.

This chain uses TRBV24-1 with TRBJ2-1; D is unresolved. Germline-derived CDR1 and CDR2 are KGHDR and SFDVKD. CDR3 length: 16 residues. Trimming removed 0 bases at V and 0 bases at J, with 8 bases between. The CDR3 nucleotides read TGTGCCACCAGTGATTTGGCTCCTAGCTCCTACAATGAGCAGTTCTTC. It translates to CATSDLAPSSYNEQFF.

V is TRBV3-1 (or the pseudogene TRBV3-2) and J is TRBJ1-2; the D gene is possibly TRBD1 (6 bases). Trimming left V 0 bases short and J 8 bases short, with 7 bases between. The germline V gene has CDR1 LGHDT and CDR2 YNNKEL (reference sequence). CDR3 length equals 12 residues. The CDR3 protein is CASSQDRGGYTF. The CDR3 DNA is TGTGCCAGCAGCCAAGATAGGGGGGGCTACACCTTC.

The V call is TRBV7-9, the J call TRBJ2-3; 9 bases agree with TRBD2. CDR3 length: 15 residues. J was trimmed by 3 bases and V by 3 bases; bases with no gene match: 4. CDR1 SEHNR and CDR2 FQNEAQ come from the germline V gene (reference sequence). The CDR3 DNA reads TGTGCCAGCAGCTTTTTAGCGGGGGCTACAGATACGCAGTATTTT. Protein sequence: CASSFLAGATDTQYF.

The rearrangement joins TRBV19 to TRBJ1-1; D may be TRBD1 (6 bases). V was shortened by 3 bases and J by 2 bases, with 10 bases between the two germline ends. This CDR3 has 14 amino acids. The germline CDR1 and CDR2 sequences are LNHDA and SQIVND (reference sequence). As DNA, the CDR3 is TGTGCCAGTAGTATGGACAGTCGAAACACTGAAGCTTTCTTT. It specifies CASSMDSRNTEAFF.

The chain uses TRBV28 and TRBJ2-1, with a possible D match to TRBD2 (5 bases). CDR1 and CDR2 from the germline V gene are MDHEN and SYDVKM. The CDR3 runs 16 residues. The V and J ends lost 7 bases and 9 bases respectively, with 25 bases between them. The CDR3 DNA reads TGTGCCAGCACCCTGAGCGACCCGGTAGGAGGAGGTGAGCAGTTCTTC. Residues: CASTLSDPVGGGEQFF.

The chain joins TRBV12-3 or TRBV12-4 to TRBJ2-7, with a tentative D call TRBD1 (5 bases). V was pared by 5 bases and J by 3 bases, with 11 bases between. The CDR3 has 13 amino acids. The CDR3 DNA reads as TGTGCCAGCAGTCCCCAGGGTTTCTACGAGCAGTACTTC. Amino acids: CASSPQGFYEQYF.

The chain has TRBV5-6 and TRBJ2-7; no reliable D call. Per germline, CDR1 SGHDT and CDR2 YYEEEE. V lost 4 bases and J lost 1, with 15 bases in between. The CDR3 covers 15 residues. This CDR3 reads CASSPLPRFSYEQYF. CDR3 nucleotide sequence: TGTGCCAGCAGCCCTCTCCCGAGGTTTTCCTACGAGCAGTACTTC.

This chain uses TRBV6-1 with TRBJ1-3; 7 nucleotides align to TRBD1. CDR1 MNHNS and CDR2 SASEGT come from the germline V gene. CDR3 size: 16 residues. V lost 4 bases, J lost 4 bases, and 10 bases stayed unmatched. CDR3 DNA: TGTGCCAGCAGTGTACAAACAGGGGACGACGGAAACACCATATATTTT. Its translation: CASSVQTGDDGNTIYF.